This T cell receptor beta chain came from a study of cytotoxic CD8 clonotypes in ibrutinib-treated CLL. Germline V lookup: CDR1 LGHNA, CDR2 YSLEER. The CDR3 is 17 amino acids. Unmatched junction bases numbered 9, after V lost 0 bases and J lost 8 bases. Libraries were prepared by immunoSEQ multiplex PCR; TCRdb keeps only in-frame clonotypes and omits some of them. The profile shows 300,000 to 350,000 clones, roughly 80% of them singletons. Specimen: PBMCs, collected before ibrutinib treatment. This TCR was recovered from a human donor with chronic lymphocytic leukemia. The rearrangement uses TRBV4-3 and TRBJ2-1, with 11 nucleotides matching TRBD2. CDR3 protein: CASSQDVGTSGSYEQFF. In nucleotides, the CDR3 is TGCGCCAGCAGCCAAGATGTGGGGACTAGCGGTAGTTATGAGCAGTTCTTC.